This T cell receptor beta chain comes out of a study of cytomegalovirus exposure and HLA in healthy donors. Study conclusions and caveats: Further analysis, carried out later, found HLA-associated TCR beta chains more clonally expanded than equally common other chains.

Turning to this clone: Antigen: not known.

PCR employed 60 Vbeta and 13 Jbeta primers. TCRdb's table, derived via immunoSEQ multiplex PCR, lists solely in-frame clones and lacks some. The repertoire table contains approximately 110,000 clones. Sequenced sample: PBMCs. The sequence came from a man younger than 40 in good health and CMV-seronegative.

CDR3 DNA: TGTGCCAGCAGCTCCATAGGGACAGGGGTTCCCTACGAGCAGTACTTC. The encoded protein is CASSSIGTGVPYEQYF. V gene TRBV11-2 combines with J gene TRBJ2-7; 10 nucleotides agree with TRBD1. Per germline, CDR1 SGHAT and CDR2 FQNNGV. The CDR3 consists of 16 residues. The V gene end was trimmed by 4 bases and the J gene end by 2 bases; junction bases not matched to a gene: 8.